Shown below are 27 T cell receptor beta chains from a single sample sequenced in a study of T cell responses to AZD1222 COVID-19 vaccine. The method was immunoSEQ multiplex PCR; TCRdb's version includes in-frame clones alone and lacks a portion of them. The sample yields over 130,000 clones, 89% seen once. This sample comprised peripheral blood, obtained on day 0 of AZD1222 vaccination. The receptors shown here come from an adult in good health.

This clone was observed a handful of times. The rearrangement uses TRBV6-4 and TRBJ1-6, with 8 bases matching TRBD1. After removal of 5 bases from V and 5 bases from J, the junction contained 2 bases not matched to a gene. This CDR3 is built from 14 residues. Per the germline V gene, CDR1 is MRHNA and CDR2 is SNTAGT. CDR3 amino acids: CASSPDRDNSPLHF. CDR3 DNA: TGTGCCAGCAGTCCGGACAGGGATAATTCACCCCTCCACTTT.

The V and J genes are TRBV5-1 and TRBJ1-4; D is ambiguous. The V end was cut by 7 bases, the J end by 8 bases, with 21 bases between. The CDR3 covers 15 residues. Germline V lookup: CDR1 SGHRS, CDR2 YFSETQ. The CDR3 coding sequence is TGCGCCAGCTCCTTTCACCGGATGGGTGGAGAAAAACTGTTTTTT. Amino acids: CASSFHRMGGEKLFF.

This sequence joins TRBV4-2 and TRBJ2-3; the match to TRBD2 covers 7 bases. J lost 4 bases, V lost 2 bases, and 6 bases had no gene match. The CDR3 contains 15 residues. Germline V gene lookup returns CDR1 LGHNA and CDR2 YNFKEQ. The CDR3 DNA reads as TGTGCCAGCAGCCAAACTAGCGCAAATTCAGATACGCAGTATTTT. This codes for CASSQTSANSDTQYF.

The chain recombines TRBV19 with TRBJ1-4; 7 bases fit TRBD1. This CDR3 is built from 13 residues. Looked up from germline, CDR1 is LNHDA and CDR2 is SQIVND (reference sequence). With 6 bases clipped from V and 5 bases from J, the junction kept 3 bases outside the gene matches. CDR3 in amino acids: CASSSDRNEKLFF. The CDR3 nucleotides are TGTGCCAGTAGCTCGGACAGGAATGAAAAACTGTTTTTT.

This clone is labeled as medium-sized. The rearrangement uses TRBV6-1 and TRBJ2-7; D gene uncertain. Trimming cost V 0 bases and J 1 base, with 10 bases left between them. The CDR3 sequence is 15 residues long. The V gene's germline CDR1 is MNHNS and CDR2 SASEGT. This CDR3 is CASSEAGFGSYEQYF. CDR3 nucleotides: TGTGCCAGCAGTGAAGCTGGGTTCGGATCCTACGAGCAGTACTTC.

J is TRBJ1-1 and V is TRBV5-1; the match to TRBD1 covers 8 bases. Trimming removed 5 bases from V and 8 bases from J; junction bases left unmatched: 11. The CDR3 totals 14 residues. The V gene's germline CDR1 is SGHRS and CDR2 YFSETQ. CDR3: CASSRRDRNEEAFF. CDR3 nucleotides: TGCGCCAGCAGTCGCCGGGACAGGAACGAAGAAGCTTTCTTT.

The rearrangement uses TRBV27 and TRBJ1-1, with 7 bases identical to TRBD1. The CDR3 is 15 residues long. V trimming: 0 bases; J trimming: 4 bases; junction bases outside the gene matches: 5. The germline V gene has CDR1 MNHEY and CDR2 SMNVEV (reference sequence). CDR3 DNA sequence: TGTGCCAGCAGTTTATCGAAGGCAGGGGGCACTGAAGCTTTCTTT. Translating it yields CASSLSKAGGTEAFF.

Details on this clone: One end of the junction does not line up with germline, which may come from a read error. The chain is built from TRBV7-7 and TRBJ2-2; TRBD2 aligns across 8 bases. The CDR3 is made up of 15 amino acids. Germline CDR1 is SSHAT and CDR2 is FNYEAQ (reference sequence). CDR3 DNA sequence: TGTGCTAGCAGTACAGCGGGAGCCCGCACCGGGGAGCTGTTTTTT. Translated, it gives CASSTAGARTGELFF.

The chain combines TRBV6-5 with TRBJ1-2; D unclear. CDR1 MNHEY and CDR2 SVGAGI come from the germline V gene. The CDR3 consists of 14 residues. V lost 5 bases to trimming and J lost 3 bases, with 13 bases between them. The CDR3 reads CASSRAYGDYGYTF. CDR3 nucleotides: TGTGCCAGCAGTAGGGCTTACGGGGACTATGGCTACACCTTC.

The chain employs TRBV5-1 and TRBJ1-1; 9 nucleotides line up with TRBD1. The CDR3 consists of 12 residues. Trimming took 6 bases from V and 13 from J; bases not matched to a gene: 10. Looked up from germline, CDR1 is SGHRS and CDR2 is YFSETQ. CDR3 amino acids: CASMDRDRVGFF. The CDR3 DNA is TGCGCCAGCATGGACCGGGACAGGGTCGGTTTCTTT.

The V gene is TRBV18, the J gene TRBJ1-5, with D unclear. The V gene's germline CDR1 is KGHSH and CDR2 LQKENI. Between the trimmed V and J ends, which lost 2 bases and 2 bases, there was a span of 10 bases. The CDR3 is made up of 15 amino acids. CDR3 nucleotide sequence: TGTGCCAGCTCACCAACCGGGTCTGGCAATCAGCCCCAGCATTTT. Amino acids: CASSPTGSGNQPQHF.

CDR3 residues: CASGDRGNEQFF. The CDR3 DNA sequence: TGTGCCAGCGGGGACAGGGGAAATGAGCAGTTCTTC. The genes are TRBV6-1 and TRBJ2-1, with 10 bases fitting TRBD1. After removal of 8 bases from V and 7 bases from J, the junction contained 2 bases not matched to a gene. The CDR3 extends over 12 amino acids. Germline CDR1 is MNHNS and CDR2 is SASEGT.

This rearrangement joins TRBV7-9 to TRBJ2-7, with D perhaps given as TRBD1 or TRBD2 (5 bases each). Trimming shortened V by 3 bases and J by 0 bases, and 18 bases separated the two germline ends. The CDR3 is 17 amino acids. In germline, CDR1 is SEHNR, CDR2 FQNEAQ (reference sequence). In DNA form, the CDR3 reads TGTGCCAGCAGCTTCCACGACCGGGACCGCCTCTCCTACGAGCAGTACTTC. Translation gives CASSFHDRDRLSYEQYF. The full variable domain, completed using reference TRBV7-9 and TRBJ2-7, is DTGVSQNPRHKITKRGQNVTFRCDPISEHNRLYWYRQTLGQGPEFLTYFQNEAQLEKSRLLSDRFSAERPKGSFSTLEIQRTEQGDSAMYLCASSFHDRDRLSYEQYFGPGTRLTVT.

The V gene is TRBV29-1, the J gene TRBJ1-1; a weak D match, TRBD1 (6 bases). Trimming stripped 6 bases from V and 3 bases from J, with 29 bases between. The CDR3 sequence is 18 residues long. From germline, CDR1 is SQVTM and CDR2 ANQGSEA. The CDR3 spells CSVKQGSLALKRYTEAFF. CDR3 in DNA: TGCAGCGTCAAACAGGGATCTTTAGCCCTAAAAAGATACACTGAAGCTTTCTTT. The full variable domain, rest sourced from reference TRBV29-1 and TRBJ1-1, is SAVISQKPSRDICQRGTSLTIQCQVDSQVTMMFWYRQQPGQSLTLIATANQGSEATYESGFVIDKFPISRPNLTFSTLTVSNMSPEDSSIYLCSVKQGSLALKRYTEAFFGQGTRLTVV.

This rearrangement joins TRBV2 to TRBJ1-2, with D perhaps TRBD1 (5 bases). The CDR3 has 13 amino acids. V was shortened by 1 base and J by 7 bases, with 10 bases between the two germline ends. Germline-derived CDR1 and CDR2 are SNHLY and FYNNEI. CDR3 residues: CASSEEGRGGYTF. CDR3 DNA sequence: TGTGCCAGCAGTGAAGAGGGGCGGGGTGGCTACACCTTC.

The CDR3: CASSSLALGTEAFF. CDR3 DNA: TGTGCCAGCAGCTCTTTGGCGCTGGGGACTGAAGCTTTCTTT. The rearrangement links TRBV7-9 to TRBJ1-1; D uncertain. Trimming removed 4 bases from V and 5 bases from J, with 14 bases in between. The CDR3 length is 14 residues. The germline V gene has CDR1 SEHNR and CDR2 FQNEAQ (reference sequence).

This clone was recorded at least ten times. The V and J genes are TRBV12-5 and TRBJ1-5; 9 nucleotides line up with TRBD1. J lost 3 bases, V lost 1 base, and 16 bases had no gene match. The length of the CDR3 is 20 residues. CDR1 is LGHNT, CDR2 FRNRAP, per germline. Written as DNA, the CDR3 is TGTGCTAGTGGTTTGGCAACAGGGGGCGCTTCTGTATTCGACAATCAGCCCCAGCATTTT. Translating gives CASGLATGGASVFDNQPQHF.

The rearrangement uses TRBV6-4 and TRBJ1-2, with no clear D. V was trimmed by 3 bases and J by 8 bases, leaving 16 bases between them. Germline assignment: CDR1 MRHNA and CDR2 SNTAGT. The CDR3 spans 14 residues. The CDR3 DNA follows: TGTGCCAGCAGTGAGGGTACCGCGCCCTGGGGCTACACCTTC. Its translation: CASSEGTAPWGYTF.

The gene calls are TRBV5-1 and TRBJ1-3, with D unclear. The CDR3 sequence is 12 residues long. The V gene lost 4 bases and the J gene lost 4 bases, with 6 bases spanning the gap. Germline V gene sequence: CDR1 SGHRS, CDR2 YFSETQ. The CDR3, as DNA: TGCGCCAGCAGCCCCTTGGGAAACACCATATATTTT. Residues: CASSPLGNTIYF.

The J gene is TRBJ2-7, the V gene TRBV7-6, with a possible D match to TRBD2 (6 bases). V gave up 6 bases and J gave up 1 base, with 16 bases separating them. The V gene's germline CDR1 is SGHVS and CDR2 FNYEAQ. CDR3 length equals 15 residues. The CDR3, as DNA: TGTGCCAGCAGTACTGGCGGGGCGGGGTCCTACGAGCAGTACTTC. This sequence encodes CASSTGGAGSYEQYF.

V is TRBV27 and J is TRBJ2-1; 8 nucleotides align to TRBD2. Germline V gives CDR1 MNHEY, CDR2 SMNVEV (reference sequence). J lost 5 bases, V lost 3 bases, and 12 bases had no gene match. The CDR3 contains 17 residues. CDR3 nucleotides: TGTGCCAGCAGTTTGGGAGGCGGGGGGTACAGTAACAATGAGCAGTTCTTC. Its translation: CASSLGGGGYSNNEQFF.

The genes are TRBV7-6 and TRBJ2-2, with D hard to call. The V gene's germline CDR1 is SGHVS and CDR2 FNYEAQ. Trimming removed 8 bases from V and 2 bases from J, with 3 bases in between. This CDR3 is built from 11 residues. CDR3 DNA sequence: TGTGCCAGCGGCAACACCGGGGAGCTGTTTTTT. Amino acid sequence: CASGNTGELFF.

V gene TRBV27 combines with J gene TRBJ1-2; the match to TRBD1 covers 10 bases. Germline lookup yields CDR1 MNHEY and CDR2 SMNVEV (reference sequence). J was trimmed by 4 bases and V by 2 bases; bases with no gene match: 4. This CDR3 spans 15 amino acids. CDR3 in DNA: TGTGCCAGCAGTTTAGACAGGGGGCGCTTCTATGGCTACACCTTC. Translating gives CASSLDRGRFYGYTF.

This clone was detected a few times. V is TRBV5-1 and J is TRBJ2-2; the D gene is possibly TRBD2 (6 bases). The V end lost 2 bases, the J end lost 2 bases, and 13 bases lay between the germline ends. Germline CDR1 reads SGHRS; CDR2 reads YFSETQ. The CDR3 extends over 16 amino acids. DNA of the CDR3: TGCGCCAGCAGCTTCACCCGGGGGATCAACACCGGGGAGCTGTTTTTT. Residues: CASSFTRGINTGELFF.

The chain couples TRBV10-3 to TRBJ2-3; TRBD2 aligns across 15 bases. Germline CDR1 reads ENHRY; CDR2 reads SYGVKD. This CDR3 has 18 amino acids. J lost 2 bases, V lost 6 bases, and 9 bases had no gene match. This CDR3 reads CAIRGSGTSGRNTDTQYF. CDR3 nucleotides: TGTGCCATCAGGGGATCCGGGACTAGCGGGAGGAACACAGATACGCAGTATTTT.

CDR3 protein: CASSPLRPSSYNEQFF. The DNA of the CDR3 is TGTGCCAGCAGTCCCCTGCGGCCCAGCTCCTACAATGAGCAGTTCTTC. The chain has TRBV28 and TRBJ2-1, with D unresolved. In germline, CDR1 is MDHEN, CDR2 SYDVKM. V dropped 5 bases and J dropped 0 bases, with 14 bases sitting between them. This CDR3 contains 16 residues.

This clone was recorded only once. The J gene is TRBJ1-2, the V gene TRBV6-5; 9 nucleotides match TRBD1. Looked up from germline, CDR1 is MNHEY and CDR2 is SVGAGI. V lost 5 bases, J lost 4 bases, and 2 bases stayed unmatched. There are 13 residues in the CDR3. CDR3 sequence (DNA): TGTGCCAGCAGTAGGGACAGGGCCTATGGCTACACCTTC. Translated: CASSRDRAYGYTF.